This TCR beta chain was recovered during a study of graft-versus-host responses after intestinal transplantation. Assay used: immunoSEQ multiplex PCR; TCRdb lists only in-frame clones, some missing. The sample carries 35,000 to 50,000 clones, approximately 95% recorded once. Germline V gives CDR1 SGDLS, CDR2 YYNGEE. V was shortened by 3 bases and J by 4 bases, with 14 bases between the two germline ends. The CDR3 totals 15 residues. The V gene is TRBV9, the J gene TRBJ1-5; D possibly corresponds to TRBD1 (6 bases). The sequence was collected from a human patient who received an intestinal transplant, so some T cells may come from the graft donor. The sequenced sample was PBMCs, obtained about 11 months after intestinal transplant. In DNA, the CDR3 is TGTGCCAGCAGCGAAACGGACAGCCCTAATCAGCCCCAGCATTTT. It specifies CASSETDSPNQPQHF. The complete variable domain, with remaining parts taken from reference TRBV9 and TRBJ1-5, reads DSGVTQTPKHLITATGQRVTLRCSPRSGDLSVYWYQQSLDQGLQFLIQYYNGEERAKGNILERFSAQQFPDLHSELNLSSLELGDSALYFCASSETDSPNQPQHFGDGTRLSIL.